The 24 T cell receptor beta chains reported below all come from one sample, sequenced in a study of blood T cell repertoires in COVID-19 (dated by TCRdb to about 2020). Libraries were made using the immunoSEQ multiplex PCR assay. Here the immuneACCESS table is served through TCRdb, limited to in-frame sequences with V and J called. Missing clones are a known gap in these copies; in checked studies unresolved V genes cover under half, and the rest lacks a known reason. In this sample the table shows about 65,000 clones, roughly 80% of which occur a single time. Clones ranked in the top ten supply roughly 39% of the sample. Sequencing input: peripheral blood. The receptors were gathered from a human donor in a cohort sampled during active COVID-19.

The V gene is TRBV2, the J gene TRBJ1-2; TRBD1 might be the D (6 bases). CDR1 is SNHLY and CDR2 is FYNNEI in the germline V gene. This CDR3 contains 14 residues. Trimming cost V 6 bases and J 2 bases, with 13 bases left between them. CDR3 nucleotides: TGTGCCAGCAGAACAGGGATACTAAACTATGGCTACACCTTC. This translates into CASRTGILNYGYTF.

The rearrangement uses TRBV24-1 and TRBJ1-2; no definite D call. The V gene's germline CDR1 is KGHDR and CDR2 SFDVKD. CDR3 size: 16 residues. V was clipped by 5 bases and J by 2 bases, with 17 bases between them. The CDR3 nucleotides are TGTGCCACCAGTGGAGGTTATCGTGGCGAAAACTATGGCTACACCTTC. Translated, it gives CATSGGYRGENYGYTF.

The rearrangement joins TRBV25-1 to TRBJ2-2; weak D call: TRBD1 (6 bases). Germline-derived CDR1 and CDR2 are MGHDK and SYGVNS. The length of the CDR3 is 14 residues. The V gene lost 6 bases and the J gene lost 3 bases, with 11 bases spanning the gap. Here the CDR3 DNA reads TGTGCCAGCAGACGGGCAGGGGACACCGGGGAGCTGTTTTTT. Protein sequence: CASRRAGDTGELFF.

The chain joins TRBV7-9 to TRBJ1-1; 7 positions agree with TRBD1. Per the germline V gene, CDR1 is SEHNR and CDR2 is FQNEAQ (reference sequence). The CDR3 is 17 amino acids. V trimming: 3 bases; J trimming: 0 bases; junction bases outside the gene matches: 10. The CDR3 sequence: CASSFLETGIMNTEAFF. In DNA, the CDR3 is TGTGCCAGCAGCTTTCTCGAGACAGGGATCATGAACACTGAAGCTTTCTTT.

The gene calls are TRBV6-2 or TRBV6-3 and TRBJ2-7; 7 bases match TRBD2. This CDR3 has 15 amino acids. J was trimmed by 1 base and V by 4 bases; bases with no gene match: 7. Germline loops: CDR1 MNHEY, CDR2 SVGEGT. The CDR3 region is CASSSSGSGSYEQYF. In DNA, the CDR3 is TGTGCCAGCAGTTCCTCGGGTAGCGGGTCCTACGAGCAGTACTTC.

The gene calls are TRBV5-1 and TRBJ1-3; 7 bases align to TRBD1. Trimming cost V 4 bases and J 4 bases; bases outside gene matches: 8. CDR3 size: 15 residues. Per germline, CDR1 SGHRS and CDR2 YFSETQ. Here the CDR3 reads CASSPEGASGNTIYF. The CDR3 nucleotides read TGCGCCAGCAGCCCCGAGGGGGCGTCGGGAAACACCATATATTTT.

This clone was observed once. The J gene is TRBJ1-2, the V gene TRBV3-1 (or the pseudogene TRBV3-2); possible D gene TRBD1, 5 bases. Germline CDR1 and CDR2: LGHDT and YNNKEL (reference sequence). Trimming removed 0 bases from V and 4 bases from J, with 12 bases in between. This CDR3 is built from 15 residues. CDR3 amino acids: CASSQDRAGPYGYTF. CDR3 nucleotide sequence: TGTGCCAGCAGCCAAGATCGGGCAGGGCCCTATGGCTACACCTTC.

The V and J genes are TRBV7-2 and TRBJ2-1; a possible D gene is TRBD1 (5 bases). Germline CDR1 reads SGHTA; CDR2 reads FQGNSA. V lost 5 bases, J lost 8 bases, and 16 bases lay in between. The CDR3 has 14 residues. The CDR3 spells CASSPHHFRDEQFF. CDR3 nucleotide sequence: TGTGCCAGCAGCCCACACCACTTCAGGGATGAGCAGTTCTTC.

The gene calls are TRBV4-3 and TRBJ2-1, with 9 bases identical to TRBD1. V shed 4 bases, J shed 7 bases, and the junction held 8 bases outside the gene matches. Germline lookup yields CDR1 LGHNA and CDR2 YSLEER. The CDR3 consists of 15 residues. CDR3 sequence (DNA): TGCGCCAGCAGCCGGAACCCGGGACAGGGAAATGAGCAGTTCTTC. Translating gives CASSRNPGQGNEQFF.

This clone came up a few times. This chain joins TRBV7-2 and TRBJ1-5, with D tentatively TRBD1 (5 bases). The CDR3 has 13 amino acids. Trimming took off 8 bases at V and 2 bases at J, with 10 bases between the two ends. Germline loops: CDR1 SGHTA, CDR2 FQGNSA. CDR3 in DNA: TGTGCCAGCGGACAACAAGGCAATCAGCCCCAGCATTTT. Translating gives CASGQQGNQPQHF.

The chain links TRBV3-1 (or the pseudogene TRBV3-2) to TRBJ2-1, with 7 bases fitting TRBD2. CDR1 and CDR2 from the germline V gene are LGHDT and YNNKEL (reference sequence). The CDR3 covers 16 residues. V was pared by 2 bases and J by 5 bases, with 9 bases of the junction left unmatched. The CDR3 loop reads CASSQRSQRGNNEQFF. CDR3 nucleotide sequence: TGTGCCAGCAGCCAACGTAGCCAGCGGGGTAACAATGAGCAGTTCTTC.

The chain recombines TRBV3-1 (or the pseudogene TRBV3-2) with TRBJ2-1; 7 positions agree with TRBD1. There are 13 residues in the CDR3. The junction had 4 bases not matched to a gene; V was cut back by 3 bases and J by 8 bases. Germline CDR1 is LGHDT and CDR2 is YNNKEL (reference sequence). In DNA, the CDR3 is TGTGCCAGCAGCCACAGAACAGGGGATGAGCAGTTCTTC. Translation gives CASSHRTGDEQFF.

The rearrangement uses TRBV5-1 and TRBJ2-5; D may be TRBD2 (6 bases). The CDR3 is made up of 14 amino acids. Trimming left V 4 bases short and J 2 bases short, with 12 bases between. The germline CDR1 and CDR2 sequences are SGHRS and YFSETQ. DNA of the CDR3: TGCGCCAGCAGCCCAATGGGGGGACAAGAGACCCAGTACTTC. This encodes CASSPMGGQETQYF.

This chain joins TRBV5-6 and TRBJ2-5; TRBD2 is a possible D gene (5 bases). The germline gives CDR1 SGHDT, CDR2 YYEEEE. The germline V and J ends were trimmed by 4 bases and 5 bases, with 12 bases remaining between them. The CDR3 is 13 amino acids. The CDR3 DNA reads as TGTGCCAGCAGCCTTACGGGGTTGGAGACCCAGTACTTC. It specifies CASSLTGLETQYF.

The rearrangement joins TRBV5-1 to TRBJ1-2; D possibly corresponds to TRBD1 (5 bases). The CDR3 totals 13 residues. Germline-derived CDR1 and CDR2 are SGHRS and YFSETQ. Trimming removed 1 base at V and 5 bases at J, with 9 bases between. CDR3 sequence reads: CASSLSQGYGYTF. The DNA for the CDR3 is TGCGCCAGCAGCTTGAGCCAGGGTTATGGCTACACCTTC.

The rearrangement joins TRBV7-8 to TRBJ1-6, with 7 nucleotides matching TRBD1. The CDR3 spans 15 residues. Germline CDR1 is SGHVS and CDR2 is FQNEAQ. Unmatched junction bases numbered 7, after V lost 5 bases and J lost 6 bases. The CDR3 DNA follows: TGTGCCAGCAGCCCACAGGGGATTATTAATTCACCCCTCCACTTT. Translating it yields CASSPQGIINSPLHF. Full variable domain (missing parts from reference TRBV7-8 and TRBJ1-6): GAGVSQSPRYKVAKRGQDVALRCDPISGHVSLFWYQQALGQGPEFLTYFQNEAQLDKSGLPSDRFFAERPEGSVSTLKIQRTQQEDSAVYLCASSPQGIINSPLHFGNGTRLTVT.

V usage is TRBV5-5 and J usage is TRBJ1-1, with D possibly being TRBD1 (5 bases). Germline V gives CDR1 SGHKS, CDR2 YYEKEE (reference sequence). V was pared by 2 bases and J by 4 bases, with 18 bases between. There are 16 residues in the CDR3. Here the CDR3 reads CASSLRSGGGVTEAFF. The DNA for the CDR3 is TGTGCCAGCAGCTTAAGATCCGGGGGTGGTGTCACTGAAGCTTTCTTT. The variable domain in full, completed from reference TRBV5-5 and TRBJ1-1, reads DAGVTQSPTHLIKTRGQQVTLRCSPISGHKSVSWYQQVLGQGPQFIFQYYEKEERGRGNFPDRFSARQFPNYSSELNVNALLLGDSALYLCASSLRSGGGVTEAFFGQGTRLTVV.

The CDR3 region is CASSGVAGGRYEQYF. DNA for the CDR3: TGTGCCAGCAGCGGGGTGGCAGGGGGAAGATACGAGCAGTACTTC. The genes are TRBV7-9 and TRBJ2-7; 7 bases are a match to TRBD1. Germline CDR1 and CDR2: SEHNR and FQNEAQ (reference sequence). CDR3 length: 15 amino acids. J gave up 4 bases and V 5 bases, and 11 bases lay outside the gene matches.

With respect to this clone: At the DNA level, this CDR3 is encoded by other sequences in the same sample as well. The rearrangement links TRBV3-1 (or the pseudogene TRBV3-2) to TRBJ1-3; D ambiguous. This CDR3 region has 14 residues. Germline lookup yields CDR1 LGHDT and CDR2 YNNKEL (reference sequence). Trimming removed 4 bases at V and 0 bases at J, with 7 bases between. The CDR3 bases are TGTGCCAGCAGCCCCCGAGCCTCTGGAAACACCATATATTTT. It codes for CASSPRASGNTIYF.

The V gene is TRBV9, the J gene TRBJ2-7; 13 nucleotides line up with TRBD2. The J segment lost 4 bases and the V segment lost 4 bases, leaving 8 bases of the junction unmatched. Germline loops: CDR1 SGDLS, CDR2 YYNGEE. CDR3 length equals 16 residues. Here the CDR3 DNA reads TGTGCCAGCAGCCCCCGACTAGCGGGGGGATATTACGAGCAGTACTTC. Its translation is CASSPRLAGGYYEQYF.

This chain connects TRBV27 to TRBJ2-2, with D maybe TRBD1 (7 bases). This CDR3 spans 16 amino acids. V lost 7 bases and J lost 5, with 20 bases in between. CDR1 and CDR2 from the germline V gene are MNHEY and SMNVEV (reference sequence). The CDR3 nucleotides read TGTGCCAGCAAAGCGGAGGGGGCTATTCCTACCGGGGAGCTGTTTTTT. This codes for CASKAEGAIPTGELFF.

V is TRBV10-3 and J is TRBJ1-1; weak D call: TRBD1 (6 bases). The CDR3 covers 15 residues. CDR1 is ENHRY, CDR2 SYGVKD, per germline. The V gene lost 2 bases and the J gene lost 5 bases, with 15 bases spanning the gap. CDR3 sequence: CAISETGKGGTEAFF. CDR3 DNA sequence: TGTGCCATCAGTGAGACAGGGAAGGGAGGGACTGAAGCTTTCTTT.

The gene calls are TRBV5-1 and TRBJ2-7, with 7 bases that match TRBD2. CDR3 size: 13 residues. Germline values: CDR1 SGHRS, CDR2 YFSETQ. With V trimmed by 4 bases and J by 2 bases, 3 bases remained unmatched. The CDR3 region has the DNA TGCGCCAGCAGCGACGGGACTACCTACGAGCAGTACTTC. It codes for CASSDGTTYEQYF.

The chain employs TRBV5-6 and TRBJ1-2, with a possible D match to TRBD1 (5 bases). The CDR3 consists of 12 residues. Trimming cost V 0 bases and J 6 bases, with 6 bases left between them. The germline gives CDR1 SGHDT, CDR2 YYEEEE. CDR3 sequence (DNA): TGTGCCAGCAGCTTGGTAGGGGATGGCTACACCTTC. This translates into CASSLVGDGYTF.